This T cell receptor beta chain was found in a study of post-analysis software for immune sequencing data. Study-level results: Elevated frequency relative to controls characterized 4 or 5 TRBV segments in patients, TRBV5-6, TRBV5-1 and TRBV20-1 among them.

The library was made from cDNA and included unique molecular identifiers. TCRdb re-called the PCR reads with MiXCR, one entry per CDR3 protein. Of approximately 350,000 distinct CDR3 sequences detected, about a third appear once; the ten largest clones hold around 15%. Worth noting for this clonotype: What it binds is unknown.

Per germline, CDR1 MNHEY and CDR2 SMNVEV (reference sequence). This CDR3 region has 12 residues. The ends were cut back, 5 bases at V and 9 bases at J, with 14 bases in the middle. The chain combines TRBV27 with TRBJ2-7, with TRBD2 as a possible D gene (5 bases). This receptor was taken from a girl under 18 with multiple sclerosis. The sample consisted of blood. The CDR3 bases are TGTGCCAGCAGTCCTACTGGAGCGGTGCAGTACTTC. Encoded protein: CASSPTGAVQYF.